The sequence of this TCR beta chain was determined in a study of response to subunit inactivated influenza vaccine. This clonotype was picked up many times. Its antigen is not identified. TCRdb reprocessed the RT-PCR reads with MiXCR, giving one entry per CDR3 protein. The data show under 550,000 distinct CDR3 sequences, around 7.7% seen once. Findings of the study overall: Researchers suggested that each seasonal influenza vaccination recruits few new T cells.

The specimen was PBMCs from blood, collected about 24 months after vaccination. The sequence came from a man aged 50 to 69 who received an inactivated influenza vaccine.

The CDR3 spells CASSATSGSSYEQYF. The CDR3 coding sequence is TGTGCCAGCAGTGCTACTAGCGGGTCCTCCTACGAGCAGTACTTC. The rearrangement uses TRBV28 and TRBJ2-7, with TRBD2 identical over 9 bases. This CDR3 has 15 residues. Looked up from germline, CDR1 is MDHEN and CDR2 is SYDVKM. The junction had 5 bases not matched to a gene; V was cut back by 5 bases and J by 0 bases.